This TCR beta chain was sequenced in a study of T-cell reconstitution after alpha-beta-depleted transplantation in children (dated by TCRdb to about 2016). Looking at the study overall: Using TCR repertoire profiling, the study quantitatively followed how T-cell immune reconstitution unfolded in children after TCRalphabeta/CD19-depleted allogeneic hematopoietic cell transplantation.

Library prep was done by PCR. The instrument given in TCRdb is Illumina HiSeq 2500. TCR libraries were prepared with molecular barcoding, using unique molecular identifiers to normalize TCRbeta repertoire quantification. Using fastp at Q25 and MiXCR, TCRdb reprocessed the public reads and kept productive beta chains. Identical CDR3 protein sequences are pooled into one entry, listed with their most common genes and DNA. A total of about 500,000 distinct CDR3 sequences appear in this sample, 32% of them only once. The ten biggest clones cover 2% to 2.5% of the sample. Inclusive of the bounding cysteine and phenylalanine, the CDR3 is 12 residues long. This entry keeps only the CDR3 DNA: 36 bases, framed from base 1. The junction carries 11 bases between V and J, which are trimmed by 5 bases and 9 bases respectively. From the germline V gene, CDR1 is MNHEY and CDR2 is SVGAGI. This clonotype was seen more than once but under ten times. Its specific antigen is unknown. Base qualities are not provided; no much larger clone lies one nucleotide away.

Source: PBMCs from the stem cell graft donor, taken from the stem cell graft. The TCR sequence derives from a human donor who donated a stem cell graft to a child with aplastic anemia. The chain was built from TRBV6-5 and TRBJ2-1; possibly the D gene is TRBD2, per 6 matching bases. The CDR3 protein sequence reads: CASSTPGGEQFF. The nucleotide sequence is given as TGTGCCAGCAGTACCCCCGGGGGTGAGCAGTTCTTC.